The present T cell receptor beta chain was sequenced within a study of CD8 T cells in Susac syndrome. Study conclusions and caveats: The CD4+ T cell repertoires in Susac syndrome did not show any clonal expansion.

Details on this clonotype: The target antigen is unknown.

CD8+ and CD4+ T cells circulating in blood were sequenced for TCR beta. It was negative isolation that provided the CD8+ and CD4+ T cells, whereas TEMRA cells were enriched by FACS. When the RNA was reverse transcribed, random hexamers were used with an input of about 0.45 to 1 ug. TCR beta CDR3 was amplified by immunoSEQ multiplex PCR. This amplification extended across 54 Vbeta and 13 Jbeta segments. Via MiXCR, TCRdb re-called the immunoSEQ multiplex PCR reads, giving one row per CDR3 protein. The repertoire has tens of thousands of distinct CDR3 sequences, 90% to 95% of them found once; the top ten carry approximately 0.3%. The sequenced sample consisted of CD4+ T cells from PBMCs. The source of this sequence is a human donor with Susac syndrome.

DNA of the CDR3: TGTGCCAGCAGTATTTGGCAGGATGGCGAGCAGTACTTC. Its protein is CASSIWQDGEQYF. V usage is TRBV2 and J usage is TRBJ2-7, with D unclear. The CDR3 has 13 residues. Trimming left V 5 bases short and J 6 bases short, with 14 bases between. Germline CDR1 SNHLY, CDR2 FYNNEI.